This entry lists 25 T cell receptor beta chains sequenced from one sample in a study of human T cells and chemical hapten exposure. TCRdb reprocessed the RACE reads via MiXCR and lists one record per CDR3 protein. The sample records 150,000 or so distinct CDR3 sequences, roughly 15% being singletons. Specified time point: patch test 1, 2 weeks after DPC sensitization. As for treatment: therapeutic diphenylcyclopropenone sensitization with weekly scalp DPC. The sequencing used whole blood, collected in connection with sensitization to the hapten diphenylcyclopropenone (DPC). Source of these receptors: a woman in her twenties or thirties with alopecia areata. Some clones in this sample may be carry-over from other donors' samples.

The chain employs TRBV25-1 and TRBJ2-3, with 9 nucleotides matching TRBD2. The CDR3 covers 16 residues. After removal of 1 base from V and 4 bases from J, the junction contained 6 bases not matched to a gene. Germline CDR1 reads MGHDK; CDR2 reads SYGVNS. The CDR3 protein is CASSESSGRWSDTQYF. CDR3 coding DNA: TGTGCCAGCAGTGAATCGAGCGGGAGGTGGTCAGATACGCAGTATTTT.

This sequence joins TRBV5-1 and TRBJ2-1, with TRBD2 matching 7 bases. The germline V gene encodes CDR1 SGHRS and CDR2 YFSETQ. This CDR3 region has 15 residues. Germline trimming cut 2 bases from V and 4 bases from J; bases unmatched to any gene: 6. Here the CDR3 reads CASSFNGGGYNEQFF. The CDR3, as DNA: TGCGCCAGCAGCTTCAACGGGGGAGGGTACAATGAGCAGTTCTTC.

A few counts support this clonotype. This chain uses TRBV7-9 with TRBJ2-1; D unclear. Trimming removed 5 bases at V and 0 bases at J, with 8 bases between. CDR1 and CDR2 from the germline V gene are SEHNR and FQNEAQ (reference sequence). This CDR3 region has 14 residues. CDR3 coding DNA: TGTGCCAGCAGCGCCTCAGGCTCCTACAATGAGCAGTTCTTC. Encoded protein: CASSASGSYNEQFF.

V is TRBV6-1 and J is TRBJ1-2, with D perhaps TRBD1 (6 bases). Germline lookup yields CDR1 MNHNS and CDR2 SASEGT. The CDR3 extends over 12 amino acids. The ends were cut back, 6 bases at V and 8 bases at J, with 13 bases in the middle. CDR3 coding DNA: TGTGCCAGCAGGGAGGGGGGGGTCGGCTACACCTTC. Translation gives CASREGGVGYTF.

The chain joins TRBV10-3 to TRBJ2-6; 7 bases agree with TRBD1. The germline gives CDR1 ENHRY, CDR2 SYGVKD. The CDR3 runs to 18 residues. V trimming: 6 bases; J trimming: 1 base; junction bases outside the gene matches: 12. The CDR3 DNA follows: TGTGCCATCAGGGGCTGGGGACAGTCCCAGTCTGGGGCCAACGTCCTGACTTTC. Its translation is CAIRGWGQSQSGANVLTF.

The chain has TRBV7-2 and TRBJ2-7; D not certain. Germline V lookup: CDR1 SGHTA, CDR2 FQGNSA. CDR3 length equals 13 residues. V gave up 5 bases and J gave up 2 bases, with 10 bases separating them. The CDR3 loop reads CASSRAGTYEQYF. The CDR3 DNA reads TGTGCCAGCAGCAGGGCAGGTACCTACGAGCAGTACTTC.

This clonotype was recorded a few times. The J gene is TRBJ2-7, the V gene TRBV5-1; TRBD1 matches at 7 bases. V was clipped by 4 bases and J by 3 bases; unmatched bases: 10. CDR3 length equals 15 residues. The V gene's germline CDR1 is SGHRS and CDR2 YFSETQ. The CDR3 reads CASSRAGTAIYEQYF. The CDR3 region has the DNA TGCGCCAGCAGCCGCGCCGGGACAGCAATCTACGAGCAGTACTTC.

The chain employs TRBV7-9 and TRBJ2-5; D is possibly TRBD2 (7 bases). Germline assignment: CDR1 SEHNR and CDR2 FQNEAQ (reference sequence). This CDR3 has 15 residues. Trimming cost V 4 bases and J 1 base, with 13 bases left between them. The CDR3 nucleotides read TGTGCCAGCAGCTCCAGGGGACTACCCCAAGAGACCCAGTACTTC. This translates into CASSSRGLPQETQYF.

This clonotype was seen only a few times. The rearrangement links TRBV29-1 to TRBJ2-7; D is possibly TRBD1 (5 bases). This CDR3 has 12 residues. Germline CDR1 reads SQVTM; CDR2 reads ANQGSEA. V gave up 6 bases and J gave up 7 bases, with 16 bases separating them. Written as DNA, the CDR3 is TGCAGCGTGGGGCCCCTTAGGGGAGAGCAGTACTTC. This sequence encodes CSVGPLRGEQYF.

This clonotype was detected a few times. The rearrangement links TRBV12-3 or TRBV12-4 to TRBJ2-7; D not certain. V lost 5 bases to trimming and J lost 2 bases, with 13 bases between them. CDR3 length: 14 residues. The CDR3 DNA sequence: TGTGCCAGCAGTCCCTGGACGGTCCCCTACGAGCAGTACTTC. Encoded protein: CASSPWTVPYEQYF.

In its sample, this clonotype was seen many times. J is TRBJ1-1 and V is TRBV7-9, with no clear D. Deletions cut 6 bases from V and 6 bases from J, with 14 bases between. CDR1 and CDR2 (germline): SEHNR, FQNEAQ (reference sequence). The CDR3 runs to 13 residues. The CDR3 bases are TGTGCCAGCAGACGCGCGGGATTCTCTGAAGCTTTCTTT. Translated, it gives CASRRAGFSEAFF.

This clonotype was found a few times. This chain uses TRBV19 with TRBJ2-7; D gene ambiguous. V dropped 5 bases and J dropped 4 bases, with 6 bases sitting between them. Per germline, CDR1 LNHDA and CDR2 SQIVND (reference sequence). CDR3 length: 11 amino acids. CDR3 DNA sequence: TGTGCCAGTAGTGAACGGTACGAGCAGTACTTC. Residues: CASSERYEQYF. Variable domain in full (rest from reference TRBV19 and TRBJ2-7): DGGITQSPKYLFRKEGQNVTLSCEQNLNHDAMYWYRQDPGQGLRLIYYSQIVNDFQKGDIAEGYSVSREKKESFPLTVTSAQKNPTAFYLCASSERYEQYFGPGTRLTVT.

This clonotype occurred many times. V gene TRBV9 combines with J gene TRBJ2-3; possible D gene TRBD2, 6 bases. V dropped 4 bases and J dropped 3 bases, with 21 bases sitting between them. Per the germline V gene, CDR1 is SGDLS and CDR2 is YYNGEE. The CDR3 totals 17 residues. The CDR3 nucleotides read TGTGCCAGCAGCCCAGAAATTGACTCTAGCGTGACAGATACGCAGTATTTT. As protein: CASSPEIDSSVTDTQYF.

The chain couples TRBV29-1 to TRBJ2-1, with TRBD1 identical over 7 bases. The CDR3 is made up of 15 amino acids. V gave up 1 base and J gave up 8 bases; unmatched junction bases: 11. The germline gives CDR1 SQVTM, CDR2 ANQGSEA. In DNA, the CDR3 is TGCAGCGTTGAAGTTTGGACAGGTGGACAGGATGAGCAGTTCTTC. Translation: CSVEVWTGGQDEQFF.

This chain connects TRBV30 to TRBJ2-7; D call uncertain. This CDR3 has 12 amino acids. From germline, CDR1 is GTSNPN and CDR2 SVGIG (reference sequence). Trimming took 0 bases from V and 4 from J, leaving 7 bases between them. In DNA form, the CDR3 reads TGTGCCTGGAGTGTACAAGGGTACGAGCAGTACTTC. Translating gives CAWSVQGYEQYF.

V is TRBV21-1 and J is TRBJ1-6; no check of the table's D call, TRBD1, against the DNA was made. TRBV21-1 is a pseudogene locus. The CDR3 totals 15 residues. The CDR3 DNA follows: TGTGCCAGCAGCCCGCGGGACACAAAGAATTCACCCCTCCACTTT. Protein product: CASSPRDTKNSPLHF.

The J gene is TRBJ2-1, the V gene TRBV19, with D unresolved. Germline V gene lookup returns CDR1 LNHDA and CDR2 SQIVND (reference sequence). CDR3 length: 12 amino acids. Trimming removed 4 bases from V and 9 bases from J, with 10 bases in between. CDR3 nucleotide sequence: TGTGCCAGTAGTACCAATATGGGTGAGCAGTTCTTC. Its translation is CASSTNMGEQFF.

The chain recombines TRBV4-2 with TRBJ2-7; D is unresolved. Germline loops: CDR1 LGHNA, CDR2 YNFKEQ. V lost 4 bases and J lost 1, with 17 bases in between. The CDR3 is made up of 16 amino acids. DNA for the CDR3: TGTGCCAGCAGCCGAGAGACGGACCTCTCTTCCTACGAGCAGTACTTC. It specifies CASSRETDLSSYEQYF.

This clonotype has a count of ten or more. CDR3 protein: CSASSPTGTGGLNTEAFF. CDR3 DNA sequence: TGCAGTGCTAGCTCCCCCACCGGGACAGGGGGCCTGAACACTGAAGCTTTCTTT. This chain links TRBV20-1 with TRBJ1-1, with 12 bases fitting TRBD1. This CDR3 contains 18 residues. The germline V gene encodes CDR1 DFQATT and CDR2 SNEGSKA (reference sequence). Trimming removed 3 bases from V and 0 bases from J; junction bases left unmatched: 11.

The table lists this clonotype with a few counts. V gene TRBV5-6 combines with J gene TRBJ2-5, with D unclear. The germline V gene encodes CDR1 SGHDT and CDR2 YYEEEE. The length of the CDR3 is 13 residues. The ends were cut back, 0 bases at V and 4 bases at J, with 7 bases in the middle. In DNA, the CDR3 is TGTGCCAGCAGCTTGGAGGGCCCAGAGACCCAGTACTTC. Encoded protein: CASSLEGPETQYF.

The CDR3 DNA is TGTGCCAGCAGCAGGGTTTCTGGAAACACCATATATTTT. Amino acid sequence: CASSRVSGNTIYF. The V call is TRBV9, the J call TRBJ1-3; D uncertain. Trimming took off 4 bases at V and 1 base at J, with 6 bases between the two ends. The CDR3 consists of 13 residues. Germline CDR1 reads SGDLS; CDR2 reads YYNGEE.

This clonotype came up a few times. The CDR3 is CASSLGRNEQFF. In nucleotides, the CDR3 is TGTGCCAGCAGCTTAGGGAGGAATGAGCAGTTCTTC. The chain couples TRBV7-9 to TRBJ2-1; TRBD2 is a possible D gene (5 bases). V was trimmed by 1 base and J by 7 bases, leaving 5 bases between them. This CDR3 spans 12 amino acids. CDR1 and CDR2 (germline): SEHNR, FQNEAQ (reference sequence).

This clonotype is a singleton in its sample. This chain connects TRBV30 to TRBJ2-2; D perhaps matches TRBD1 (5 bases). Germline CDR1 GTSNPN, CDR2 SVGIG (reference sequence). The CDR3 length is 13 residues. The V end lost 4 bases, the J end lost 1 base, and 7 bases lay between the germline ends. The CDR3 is CAWNRQNTGELFF. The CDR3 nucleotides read TGTGCCTGGAACAGGCAGAACACCGGGGAGCTGTTTTTT.

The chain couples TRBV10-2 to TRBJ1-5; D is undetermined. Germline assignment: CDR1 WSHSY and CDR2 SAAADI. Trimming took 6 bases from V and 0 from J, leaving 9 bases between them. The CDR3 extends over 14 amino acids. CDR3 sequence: CASSTTNSNQPQHF. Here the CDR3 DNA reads TGCGCCAGCAGCACCACGAATAGCAATCAGCCCCAGCATTTT.

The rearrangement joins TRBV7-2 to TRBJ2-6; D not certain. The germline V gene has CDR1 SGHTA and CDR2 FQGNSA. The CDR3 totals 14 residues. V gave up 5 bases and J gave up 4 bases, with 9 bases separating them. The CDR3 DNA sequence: TGTGCCAGCAGCCCAAATCTCGGGGCCAACGTCCTGACTTTC. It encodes CASSPNLGANVLTF.